A single sample is the source of the 7 T cell receptor beta chains below, sequenced in a study of T cell changes during pregnancy in multiple sclerosis. Only in-frame clones appear in the TCRdb table, and some are missing; sequencing was by immunoSEQ multiplex PCR. The sample lists tens of thousands of clones, about 89% occurring once. The sequenced sample was CD8+ T cells from peripheral blood mononuclear cells, obtained in the second trimester of pregnancy. These receptor sequences come from a female donor with multiple sclerosis, enrolled in a pregnancy study.

The V call is TRBV6-5, the J call TRBJ2-5; 8 bases agree with TRBD2. The V gene's germline CDR1 is MNHEY and CDR2 SVGAGI. V shed 6 bases and J 0 bases; nucleotides not matched to a gene: 6. This CDR3 is 15 amino acids long. CDR3 residues: CASRATGGNQETQYF. Here the CDR3 DNA reads TGTGCCAGCAGGGCCACGGGAGGGAACCAAGAGACCCAGTACTTC.

The chain is built from TRBV25-1 and TRBJ2-1; D is possibly TRBD1 (6 bases). The CDR3 runs to 12 residues. CDR1 MGHDK and CDR2 SYGVNS come from the germline V gene. Trimming removed 5 bases at V and 10 bases at J, with 12 bases between. CDR3 sequence: CASSPRGWEQFF. The DNA of the CDR3 is TGTGCCAGCAGTCCGAGGGGGTGGGAGCAGTTCTTC.

This chain uses TRBV28 with TRBJ1-5; weak D call: TRBD1 (5 bases). CDR3 length: 14 amino acids. CDR1 is MDHEN and CDR2 is SYDVKM in the germline V gene. Trimming stripped 3 bases from V and 7 bases from J, with 13 bases between. The CDR3 DNA sequence: TGTGCCAGCAGTTTGGAGGGGCTGGGCCAGCCCCAGCATTTT. This gives the protein CASSLEGLGQPQHF. The entire variable domain, with the rest obtained from reference TRBV28 and TRBJ1-5, is as follows: DVKVTQSSRYLVKRTGEKVFLECVQDMDHENMFWYRQDPGLGLRLIYFSYDVKMKEKGDIPEGYSVSREKKERFSLILESASTNQTSMYLCASSLEGLGQPQHFGDGTRLSIL.

J is TRBJ1-4 and V is TRBV7-2; 7 bases map to TRBD1. Germline V gene sequence: CDR1 SGHTA, CDR2 FQGNSA. The CDR3 runs 14 residues. Trimming cost V 4 bases and J 2 bases; bases outside gene matches: 1. The DNA for the CDR3 is TGTGCCAGCAGCTCGACAGGGACTAATGAAAAACTGTTTTTT. It codes for CASSSTGTNEKLFF.

The rearrangement joins TRBV10-2 to TRBJ2-7; D is unclear. Trimming took 4 bases from V and 0 from J, leaving 4 bases between them. The germline V gene encodes CDR1 WSHSY and CDR2 SAAADI. This CDR3 comprises 12 residues. In DNA form, the CDR3 reads TGCGCCAGCAGTGGGAGCTCCTACGAGCAGTACTTC. As protein: CASSGSSYEQYF.

The J gene is TRBJ2-7, the V gene TRBV7-2; 16 bases are a match to TRBD2. There are 14 residues in the CDR3. J gave up 7 bases and V 5 bases, and 2 bases lay outside the gene matches. Germline lookup yields CDR1 SGHTA and CDR2 FQGNSA. CDR3 bases: TGTGCCAGCAGCCTGGGACTAGCGGGGGGGGAGCAGTACTTC. Its protein product is CASSLGLAGGEQYF.

This chain links TRBV6-1 with TRBJ1-2; 8 positions agree with TRBD1. Germline CDR1 is MNHNS and CDR2 is SASEGT. The CDR3 runs to 15 residues. V gave up 1 base and J gave up 5 bases; unmatched junction bases: 6. CDR3 residues: CASSEESRTGYGYTF. CDR3 DNA: TGTGCCAGCAGTGAAGAATCCCGGACAGGGTATGGCTACACCTTC.